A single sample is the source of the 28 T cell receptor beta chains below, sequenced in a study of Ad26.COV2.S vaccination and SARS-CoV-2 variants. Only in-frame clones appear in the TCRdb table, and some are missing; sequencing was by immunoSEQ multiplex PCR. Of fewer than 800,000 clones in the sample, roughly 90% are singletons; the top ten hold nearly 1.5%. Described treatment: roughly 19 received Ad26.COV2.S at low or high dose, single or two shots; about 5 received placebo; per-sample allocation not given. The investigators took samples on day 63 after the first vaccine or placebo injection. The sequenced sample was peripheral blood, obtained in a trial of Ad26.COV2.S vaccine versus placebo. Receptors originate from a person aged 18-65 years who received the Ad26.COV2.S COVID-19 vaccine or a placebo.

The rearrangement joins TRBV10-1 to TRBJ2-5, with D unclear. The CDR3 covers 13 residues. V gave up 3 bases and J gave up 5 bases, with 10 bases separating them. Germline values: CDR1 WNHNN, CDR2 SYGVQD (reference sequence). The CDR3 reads CASSDRLMETQYF. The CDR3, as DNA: TGCGCCAGCAGTGACCGGCTGATGGAGACCCAGTACTTC.

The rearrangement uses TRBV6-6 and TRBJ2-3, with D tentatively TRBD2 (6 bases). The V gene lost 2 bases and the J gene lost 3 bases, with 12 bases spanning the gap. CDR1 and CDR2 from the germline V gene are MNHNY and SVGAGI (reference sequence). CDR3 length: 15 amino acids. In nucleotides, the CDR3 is TGTGCCAGCAGTTACCGGCTAGCGCGTACAGATACGCAGTATTTT. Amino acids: CASSYRLARTDTQYF.

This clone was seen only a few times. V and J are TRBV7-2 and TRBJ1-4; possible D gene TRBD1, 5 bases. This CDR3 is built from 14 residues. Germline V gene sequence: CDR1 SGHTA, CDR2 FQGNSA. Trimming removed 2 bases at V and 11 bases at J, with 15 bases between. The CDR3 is CASSLLGGVEKLFF. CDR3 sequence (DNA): TGTGCCAGCAGCTTACTGGGGGGTGTAGAGAAACTGTTTTTT.

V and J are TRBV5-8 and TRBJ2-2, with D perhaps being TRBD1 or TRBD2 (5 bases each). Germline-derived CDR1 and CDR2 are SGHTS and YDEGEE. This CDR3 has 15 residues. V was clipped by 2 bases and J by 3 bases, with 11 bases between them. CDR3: CASSFRDAYTGELFF. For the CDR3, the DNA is TGTGCCAGCAGCTTCCGGGACGCCTACACCGGGGAGCTGTTTTTT.

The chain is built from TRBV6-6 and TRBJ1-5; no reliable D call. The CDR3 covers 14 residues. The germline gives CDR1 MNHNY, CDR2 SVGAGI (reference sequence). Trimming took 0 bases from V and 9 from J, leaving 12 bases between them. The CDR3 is CASSYSEEFAPQHF. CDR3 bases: TGTGCCAGCAGTTACTCGGAGGAGTTTGCGCCCCAGCATTTT.

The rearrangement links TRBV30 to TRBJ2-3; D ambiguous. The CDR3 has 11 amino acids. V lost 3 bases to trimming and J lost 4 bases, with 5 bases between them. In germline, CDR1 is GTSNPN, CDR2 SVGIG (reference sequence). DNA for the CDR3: TGTGCCTGGAGCCGCCCAGATACGCAGTATTTT. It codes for CAWSRPDTQYF.

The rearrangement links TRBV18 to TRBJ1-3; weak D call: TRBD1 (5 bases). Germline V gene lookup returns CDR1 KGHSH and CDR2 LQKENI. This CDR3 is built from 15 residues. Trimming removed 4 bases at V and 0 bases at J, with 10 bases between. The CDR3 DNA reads TGTGCCAGCTCACGCACAGGTGGCTCTGGAAACACCATATATTTT. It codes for CASSRTGGSGNTIYF.

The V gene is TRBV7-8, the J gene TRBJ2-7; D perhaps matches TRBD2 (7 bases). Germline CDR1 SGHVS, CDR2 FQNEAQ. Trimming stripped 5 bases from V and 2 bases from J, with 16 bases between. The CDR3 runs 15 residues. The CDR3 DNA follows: TGTGCCAGCAGCCCCGGGGGCGGGACTACCTACGAGCAGTACTTC. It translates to CASSPGGGTTYEQYF.

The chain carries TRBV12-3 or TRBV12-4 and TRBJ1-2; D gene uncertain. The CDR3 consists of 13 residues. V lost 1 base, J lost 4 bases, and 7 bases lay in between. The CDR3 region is CASSLGYSYGYTF. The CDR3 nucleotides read TGTGCCAGCAGTTTAGGATACAGCTATGGCTACACCTTC.

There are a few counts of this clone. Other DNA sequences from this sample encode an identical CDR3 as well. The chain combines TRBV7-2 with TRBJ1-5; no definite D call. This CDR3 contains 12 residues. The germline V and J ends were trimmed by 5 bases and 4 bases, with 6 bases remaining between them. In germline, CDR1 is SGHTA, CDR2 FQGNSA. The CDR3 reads CASSPPNQPQHF. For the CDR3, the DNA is TGTGCCAGCAGCCCTCCTAATCAGCCCCAGCATTTT.

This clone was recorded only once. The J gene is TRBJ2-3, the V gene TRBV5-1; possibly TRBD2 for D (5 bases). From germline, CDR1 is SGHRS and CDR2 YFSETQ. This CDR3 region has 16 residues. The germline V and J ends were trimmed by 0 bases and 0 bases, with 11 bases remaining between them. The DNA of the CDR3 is TGCGCCAGCAGCTTGGCGGGGTACCTGAGCACAGATACGCAGTATTTT. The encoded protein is CASSLAGYLSTDTQYF.

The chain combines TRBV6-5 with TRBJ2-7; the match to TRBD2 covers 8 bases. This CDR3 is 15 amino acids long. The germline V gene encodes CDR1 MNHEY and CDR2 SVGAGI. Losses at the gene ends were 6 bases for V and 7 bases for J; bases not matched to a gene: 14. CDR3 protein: CASRLRRSGSIEQYF. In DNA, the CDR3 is TGTGCCAGCAGGCTAAGGAGGAGCGGGAGTATTGAGCAGTACTTC.

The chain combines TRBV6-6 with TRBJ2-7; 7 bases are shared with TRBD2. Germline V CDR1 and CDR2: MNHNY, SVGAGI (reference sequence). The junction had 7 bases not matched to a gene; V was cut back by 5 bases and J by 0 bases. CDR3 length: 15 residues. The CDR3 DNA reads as TGTGCCAGCAGTACGACTAGCTCCATCTCCTACGAGCAGTACTTC. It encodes CASSTTSSISYEQYF.

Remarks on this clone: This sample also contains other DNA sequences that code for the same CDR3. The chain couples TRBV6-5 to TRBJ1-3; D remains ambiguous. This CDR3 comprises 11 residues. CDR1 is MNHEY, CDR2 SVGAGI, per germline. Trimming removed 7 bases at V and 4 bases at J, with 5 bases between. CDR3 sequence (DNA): TGTGCCAGCACTAACGGAAACACCATATATTTT. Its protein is CASTNGNTIYF.

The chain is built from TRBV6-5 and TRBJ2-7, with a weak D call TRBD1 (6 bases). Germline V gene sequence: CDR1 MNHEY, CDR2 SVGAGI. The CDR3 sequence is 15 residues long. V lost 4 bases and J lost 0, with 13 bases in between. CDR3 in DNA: TGTGCCAGCAGTTCCGACAGGAGGAGCTCCTACGAGCAGTACTTC. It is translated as CASSSDRRSSYEQYF.

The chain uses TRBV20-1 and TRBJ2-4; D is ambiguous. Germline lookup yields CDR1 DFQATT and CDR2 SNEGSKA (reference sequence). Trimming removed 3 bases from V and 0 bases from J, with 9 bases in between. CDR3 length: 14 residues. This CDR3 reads CSASAILAKNIQYF. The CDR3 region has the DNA TGCAGTGCTAGTGCGATACTAGCCAAAAACATTCAGTACTTC.

CDR3 DNA sequence: TGTGCCAGCAGCACCGGACAGGGGGCGGCCGAGCAGTACTTC. Translation gives CASSTGQGAAEQYF. The chain combines TRBV21-1 with TRBJ2-7; the D segment call TRBD1 is taken from the table without a DNA check. TRBV21-1 is shown as a pseudogene. The CDR3 runs 14 residues.

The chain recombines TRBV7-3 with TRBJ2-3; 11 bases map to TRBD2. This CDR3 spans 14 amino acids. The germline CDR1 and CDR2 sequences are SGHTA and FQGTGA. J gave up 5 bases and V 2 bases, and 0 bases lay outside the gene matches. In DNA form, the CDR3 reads TGTGCCAGCAGCTTAGGGACTAGCGGAGATACGCAGTATTTT. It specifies CASSLGTSGDTQYF.

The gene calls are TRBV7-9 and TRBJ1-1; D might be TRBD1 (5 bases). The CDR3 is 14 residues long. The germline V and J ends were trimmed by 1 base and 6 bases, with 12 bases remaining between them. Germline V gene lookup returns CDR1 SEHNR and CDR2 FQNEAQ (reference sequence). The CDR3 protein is CASSLGQGEAEAFF. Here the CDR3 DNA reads TGTGCCAGCAGCTTAGGGCAGGGAGAGGCTGAAGCTTTCTTT.

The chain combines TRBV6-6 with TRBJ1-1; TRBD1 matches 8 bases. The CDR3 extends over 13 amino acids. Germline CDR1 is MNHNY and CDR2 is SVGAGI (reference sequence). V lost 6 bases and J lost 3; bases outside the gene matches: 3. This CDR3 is CASRGQADTEAFF. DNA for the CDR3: TGTGCCAGCAGGGGACAGGCCGACACTGAAGCTTTCTTT.

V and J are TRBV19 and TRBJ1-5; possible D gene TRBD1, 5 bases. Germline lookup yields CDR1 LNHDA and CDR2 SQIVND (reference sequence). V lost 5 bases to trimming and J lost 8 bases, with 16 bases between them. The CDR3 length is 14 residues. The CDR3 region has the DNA TGTGCCAGTAGTGGAACCGGGGCCGGCAAGCCCCAGCATTTT. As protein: CASSGTGAGKPQHF.

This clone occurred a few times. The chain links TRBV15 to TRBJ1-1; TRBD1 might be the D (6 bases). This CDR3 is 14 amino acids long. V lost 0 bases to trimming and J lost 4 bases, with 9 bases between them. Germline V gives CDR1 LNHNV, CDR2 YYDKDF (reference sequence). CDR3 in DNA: TGTGCCACCAGCAGAGACGTAGGGGGCACTGAAGCTTTCTTT. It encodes CATSRDVGGTEAFF.

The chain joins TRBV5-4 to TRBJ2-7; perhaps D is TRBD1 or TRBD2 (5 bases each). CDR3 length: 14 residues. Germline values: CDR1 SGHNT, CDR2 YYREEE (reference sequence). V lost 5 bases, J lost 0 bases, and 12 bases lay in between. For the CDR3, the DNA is TGTGCCAGCAGTCCGGGACGGTTCTCCTACGAGCAGTACTTC. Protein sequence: CASSPGRFSYEQYF.

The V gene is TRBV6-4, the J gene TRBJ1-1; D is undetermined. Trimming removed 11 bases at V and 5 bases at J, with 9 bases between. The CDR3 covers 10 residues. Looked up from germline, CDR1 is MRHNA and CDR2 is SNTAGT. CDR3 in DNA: TGTGCCGAGGCGGGGACTGAAGCTTTCTTT. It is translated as CAEAGTEAFF.

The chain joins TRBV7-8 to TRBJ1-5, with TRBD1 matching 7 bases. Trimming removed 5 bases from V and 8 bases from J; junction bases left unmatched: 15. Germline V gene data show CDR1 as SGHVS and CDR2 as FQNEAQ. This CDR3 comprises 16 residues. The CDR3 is CASSKDDRAGGKPQHF. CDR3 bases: TGTGCCAGCAGCAAAGATGACAGGGCTGGGGGAAAGCCCCAGCATTTT.

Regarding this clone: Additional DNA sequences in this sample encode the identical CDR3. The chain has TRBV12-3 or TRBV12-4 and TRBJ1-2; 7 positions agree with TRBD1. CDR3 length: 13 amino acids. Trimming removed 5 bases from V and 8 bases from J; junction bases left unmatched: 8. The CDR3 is CASSPRQGGGYTF. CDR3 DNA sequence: TGTGCCAGCAGTCCACGACAGGGCGGAGGCTACACCTTC.

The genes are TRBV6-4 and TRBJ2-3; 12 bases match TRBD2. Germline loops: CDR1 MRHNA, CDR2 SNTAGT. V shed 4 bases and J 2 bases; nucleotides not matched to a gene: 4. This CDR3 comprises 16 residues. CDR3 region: CASSVTSGGHTDTQYF. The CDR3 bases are TGTGCCAGCAGTGTGACTAGCGGGGGCCACACAGATACGCAGTATTTT.

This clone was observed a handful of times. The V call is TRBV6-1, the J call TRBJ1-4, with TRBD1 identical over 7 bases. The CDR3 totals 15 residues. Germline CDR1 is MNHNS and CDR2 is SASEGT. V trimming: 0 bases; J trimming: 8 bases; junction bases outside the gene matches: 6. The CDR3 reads CASSEARGTEEKLFF. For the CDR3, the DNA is TGTGCCAGCAGTGAAGCCAGGGGGACGGAGGAAAAACTGTTTTTT.